Following are 9 T cell receptor beta chains from one sample sequenced in a study of blood T cells in healthy people across ages. Then a second PCR, running roughly 7 to 11 cycles, was carried out with a sample-barcoded 5' primer and a J-beta primer mix. TCRdb passed the 5' RACE reads through MiXCR, listing each CDR3 protein once. The sample lists around 850,000 distinct CDR3 sequences, under 40% occurring once. Sequencing was done on a sample of blood. The receptors were gathered from a man between 18 and 35 years old in good health.

Only a few counts were recorded for this clonotype. The rearrangement uses TRBV2 and TRBJ2-2; D perhaps matches TRBD2 (6 bases). The CDR3 length is 14 residues. CDR1 and CDR2 from the germline V gene are SNHLY and FYNNEI. With 6 bases removed from V and 4 bases from J, the gap between germline ends came to 12 bases. The DNA of the CDR3 is TGTGCCAGCAGCCTAGGAGGGACCACCGGGGAGCTGTTTTTT. Amino acid sequence: CASSLGGTTGELFF.

This clonotype was detected a few times. The genes are TRBV5-1 and TRBJ1-1; D not certain. The V gene lost 5 bases and the J gene lost 4 bases, with 12 bases spanning the gap. The CDR3 has 13 amino acids. Germline V lookup: CDR1 SGHRS, CDR2 YFSETQ. The CDR3 reads CASSSSGSTEAFF. Here the CDR3 DNA reads TGCGCCAGCAGTAGTAGTGGGAGCACTGAAGCTTTCTTT.

This clonotype has more than one count but fewer than ten. CDR3 protein: CASSQRQVTEAFF. As DNA, the CDR3 is TGCGCCAGCAGCCAACGACAGGTCACTGAAGCTTTCTTT. V gene TRBV4-1 combines with J gene TRBJ1-1; a weak D match, TRBD1 (6 bases). The CDR3 contains 13 residues. The germline gives CDR1 MGHRA, CDR2 YSYEKL. V lost 2 bases and J 4 bases, leaving 8 bases between the germline ends.

This clonotype showed up just a few times. The chain employs TRBV20-1 and TRBJ1-6; D remains unclear. The CDR3 is 13 amino acids. Germline CDR1 and CDR2: DFQATT and SNEGSKA (reference sequence). V was clipped by 7 bases and J by 6 bases, with 13 bases between them. The CDR3 protein is CSGRPRVNSPLHF. CDR3 sequence (DNA): TGCAGTGGACGTCCCAGAGTTAATTCACCCCTCCACTTT.

The V and J genes are TRBV6-6 and TRBJ1-3; D unresolved. Trimming removed 8 bases from V and 3 bases from J, with 14 bases in between. The CDR3 covers 14 residues. Germline values: CDR1 MNHNY, CDR2 SVGAGI (reference sequence). CDR3 sequence reads: CASRSVGRGNTIYF. The CDR3 DNA reads TGTGCCAGCCGGTCGGTGGGTCGTGGAAACACCATATATTTT.

This clonotype appeared many times. DNA of the CDR3: TGCAGTGCCGACCGACAGACCTCTAACTATGGCTACACCTTC. It codes for CSADRQTSNYGYTF. The chain employs TRBV20-1 and TRBJ1-2, with D perhaps TRBD1 (5 bases). Germline CDR1 is DFQATT and CDR2 is SNEGSKA (reference sequence). This CDR3 spans 14 amino acids. With 6 bases removed from V and 0 bases from J, the gap between germline ends came to 14 bases.

V gene TRBV5-1 combines with J gene TRBJ2-7; D is possibly TRBD2 (5 bases). Germline loops: CDR1 SGHRS, CDR2 YFSETQ. The CDR3 has 15 amino acids. V lost 4 bases and J lost 0, with 14 bases in between. The CDR3 DNA reads as TGCGCCAGCAGCCTTAAACCGGGATACTCCTACGAGCAGTACTTC. This translates into CASSLKPGYSYEQYF.

This clonotype was counted ten times or more. This rearrangement joins TRBV5-1 to TRBJ2-3; D not resolved. Trimming took 0 bases from V and 0 from J, leaving 8 bases between them. CDR1 and CDR2 from the germline V gene are SGHRS and YFSETQ. The CDR3 is made up of 15 amino acids. The CDR3 loop reads CASSLARQSTDTQYF. The CDR3 DNA reads TGCGCCAGCAGCTTGGCCCGCCAAAGCACAGATACGCAGTATTTT.

In its sample, this clonotype was seen once. The chain carries TRBV5-1 and TRBJ2-5; no definite D call. CDR1 SGHRS and CDR2 YFSETQ come from the germline V gene. Trimming removed 4 bases from V and 11 bases from J, with 21 bases in between. The CDR3 is made up of 14 amino acids. The CDR3 DNA follows: TGCGCCAGCAGCCGGTCAGGCGGTCTCGGTGAGCAGTACTTC. Translating gives CASSRSGGLGEQYF.